Only one count was recorded for the clone carrying this T cell receptor beta chain. As yet, its antigen is unknown. This sample was included in a study of T cell responses to AZD1222 COVID-19 vaccine. Method: immunoSEQ multiplex PCR; TCRdb's copy keeps in-frame clones and lacks some. The sample lists approximately 160,000 clones, about nine tenths occurring once. Trimming pared 7 bases from V and 1 base from J, leaving 19 bases between. Germline V lookup: CDR1 LNHDA, CDR2 SQIVND (reference sequence). The CDR3 runs to 16 residues. Whole-study findings and limits: Repertoires were obtained only post-peak T cell response. Across spike, vaccine-associated CD4 TCRs were found, dominant at 160-218 and 743-854. A mostly white British donor set with more females was recruited, and clonal diversity was possibly underestimated. Unmutated variant regions are reportedly targeted by nearly half of spike-specific TCRs.

The sequenced sample was peripheral blood, obtained on day 0 of AZD1222 vaccination. The J gene is TRBJ1-1, the V gene TRBV19; the D gene is possibly TRBD1 (5 bases). This sequence was found in an adult in good health. This CDR3 reads CASNTRPNGGNTEAFF. The DNA for the CDR3 is TGTGCCAGTAACACCAGACCAAATGGGGGGAACACTGAAGCTTTCTTT.